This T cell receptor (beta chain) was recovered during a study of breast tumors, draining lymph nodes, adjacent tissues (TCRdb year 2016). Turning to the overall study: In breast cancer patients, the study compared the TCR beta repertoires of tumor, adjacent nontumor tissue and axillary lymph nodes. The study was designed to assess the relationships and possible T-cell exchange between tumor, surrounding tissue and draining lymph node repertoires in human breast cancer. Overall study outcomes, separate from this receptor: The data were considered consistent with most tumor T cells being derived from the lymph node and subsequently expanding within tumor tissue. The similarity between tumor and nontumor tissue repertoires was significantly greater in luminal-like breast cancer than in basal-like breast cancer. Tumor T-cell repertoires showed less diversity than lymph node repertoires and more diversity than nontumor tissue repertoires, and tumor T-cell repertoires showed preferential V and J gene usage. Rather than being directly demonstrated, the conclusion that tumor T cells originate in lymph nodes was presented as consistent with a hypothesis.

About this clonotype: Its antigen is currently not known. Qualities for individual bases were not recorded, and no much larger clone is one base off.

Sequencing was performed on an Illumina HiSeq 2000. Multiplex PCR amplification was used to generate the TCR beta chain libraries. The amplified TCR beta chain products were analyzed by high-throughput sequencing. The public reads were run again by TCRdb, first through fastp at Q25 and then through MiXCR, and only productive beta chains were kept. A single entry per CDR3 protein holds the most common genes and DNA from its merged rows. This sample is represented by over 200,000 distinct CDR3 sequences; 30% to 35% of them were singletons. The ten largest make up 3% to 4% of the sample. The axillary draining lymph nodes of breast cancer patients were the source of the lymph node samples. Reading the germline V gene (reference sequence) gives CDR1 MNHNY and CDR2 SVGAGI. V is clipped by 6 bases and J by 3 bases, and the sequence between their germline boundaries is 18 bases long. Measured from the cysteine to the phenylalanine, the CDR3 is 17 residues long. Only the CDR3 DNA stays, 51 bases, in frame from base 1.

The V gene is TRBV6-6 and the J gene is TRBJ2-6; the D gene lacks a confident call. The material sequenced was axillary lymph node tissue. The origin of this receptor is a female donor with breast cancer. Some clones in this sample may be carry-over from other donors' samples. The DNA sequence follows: TGTGCCAGCAGGCCTATGGCAGGAAACTATGGGGCCAACGTCCTGACTTTC. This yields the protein CASRPMAGNYGANVLTF.